This passage covers 30 T cell receptor beta chains from one sample sequenced in a study of blood T cell repertoires in COVID-19. Repertoires were generated with immunoSEQ multiplex PCR, while TCRdb's copy carries only in-frame clones and drops some. The sample shows approximately 200,000 clones, 80% to 90% of them seen only once. Sequenced material: peripheral blood. These receptors were collected from a man aged 55 to 70 with acute or convalescent COVID-19.

V usage is TRBV6-4 and J usage is TRBJ2-3, with D tentatively TRBD2 (6 bases). This CDR3 has 13 residues. Germline CDR1 and CDR2: MRHNA and SNTAGT. V was clipped by 5 bases and J by 6 bases, with 12 bases between them. The CDR3 here is CASSFTGGDTQYF. The CDR3 DNA is TGTGCCAGCAGTTTTACTGGGGGGGATACGCAGTATTTT.

This chain joins TRBV12-3 or TRBV12-4 and TRBJ2-2, with D perhaps TRBD1 (5 bases). This CDR3 spans 13 amino acids. V was pared by 1 base and J by 5 bases, with 5 bases between. CDR3 coding DNA: TGTGCCAGCAGTTTAGAGGGGACCGGGGAGCTGTTTTTT. Translation gives CASSLEGTGELFF.

The V gene is TRBV10-3, the J gene TRBJ2-1; no reliable D call. The germline V gene has CDR1 ENHRY and CDR2 SYGVKD. The V gene lost 11 bases and the J gene lost 5 bases, with 16 bases spanning the gap. This CDR3 is built from 13 residues. The chain's CDR3 is CAASEVRDNEQFF. The CDR3 coding sequence is TGTGCCGCGTCGGAAGTTCGGGACAATGAGCAGTTCTTC.

The CDR3 DNA is TGTGCCAGCAGCTTTTTAAATGAGCAGTTCTTC. This translates into CASSFLNEQFF. V usage is TRBV5-8 and J usage is TRBJ2-1; D is undetermined. Germline V lookup: CDR1 SGHTS, CDR2 YDEGEE. Trimming removed 2 bases from V and 7 bases from J, with 4 bases in between. The CDR3 sequence is 11 residues long.

This clone is a singleton in its sample. The rearrangement uses TRBV18 and TRBJ2-7; 11 bases agree with TRBD2. Germline V gives CDR1 KGHSH, CDR2 LQKENI. This CDR3 contains 15 residues. V shed 1 base and J 6 bases; nucleotides not matched to a gene: 5. The CDR3 spells CASSPLSGRASEQYF. DNA for the CDR3: TGTGCCAGCTCACCACTTAGCGGGAGGGCCTCCGAGCAGTACTTC.

The chain employs TRBV25-1 and TRBJ2-1, with D possibly TRBD2 on 6 matching bases. The V and J ends lost 3 bases and 6 bases respectively, with 18 bases between them. The length of the CDR3 is 16 residues. Germline V gives CDR1 MGHDK, CDR2 SYGVNS. The CDR3 loop is CASSEGTSRFSNEQFF. The CDR3 region has the DNA TGTGCCAGCAGTGAGGGAACTAGCCGTTTTTCCAATGAGCAGTTCTTC.

This sequence joins TRBV5-1 and TRBJ2-2, with a weak D call TRBD1 (6 bases). This CDR3 is 16 amino acids long. With 4 bases removed from V and 0 bases from J, the gap between germline ends came to 13 bases. CDR1 and CDR2 (germline): SGHRS, YFSETQ. CDR3: CASSKTGYTNTGELFF. CDR3 nucleotides: TGCGCCAGCAGCAAGACAGGCTACACGAACACCGGGGAGCTGTTTTTT.

The chain combines TRBV27 with TRBJ1-6; 12 bases are a match to TRBD1. CDR1 is MNHEY, CDR2 SMNVEV, per germline (reference sequence). V lost 1 base, J lost 9 bases, and 7 bases stayed unmatched. This CDR3 region has 17 residues. For the CDR3, the DNA is TGTGCCAGCAGTTTATACCCCTGGGGACAGGGGGCTTCACCCCTCCACTTT. Translating gives CASSLYPWGQGASPLHF.

The chain links TRBV3-1 (or the pseudogene TRBV3-2) to TRBJ2-1; maybe TRBD2 (5 bases). The germline V gene encodes CDR1 LGHDT and CDR2 YNNKEL (reference sequence). This CDR3 has 13 amino acids. The germline V and J ends were trimmed by 2 bases and 6 bases, with 8 bases remaining between them. In DNA, the CDR3 is TGTGCCAGCAGCCAACTAGCTGGCAATGAGCAGTTCTTC. Its translation is CASSQLAGNEQFF.

The rearrangement links TRBV2 to TRBJ2-1; 13 bases are shared with TRBD2. Trimming at V came to 6 bases and at J to 7 bases, leaving 6 bases not matched to a gene. The CDR3 is 15 amino acids. Germline values: CDR1 SNHLY, CDR2 FYNNEI. Here the CDR3 reads CASRELAGGPNEQFF. The DNA of the CDR3 is TGTGCCAGCAGGGAACTAGCGGGAGGGCCGAATGAGCAGTTCTTC.

The chain recombines TRBV2 with TRBJ2-7; TRBD1 might be the D (5 bases). Germline V gene data show CDR1 as SNHLY and CDR2 as FYNNEI. The V gene lost 6 bases and the J gene lost 1 base, with 7 bases spanning the gap. CDR3 length equals 12 residues. CDR3 sequence reads: CASSDSSYEQYF. In DNA, the CDR3 is TGTGCCAGCAGCGACAGTTCCTACGAGCAGTACTTC.

This chain joins TRBV28 and TRBJ2-7, with 12 bases identical to TRBD2. CDR1 and CDR2 from the germline V gene are MDHEN and SYDVKM. CDR3 size: 20 residues. J gave up 2 bases and V 3 bases, and 17 bases lay outside the gene matches. This CDR3 is CASSFSPDRRLAGGPYEQYF. The CDR3 nucleotides are TGTGCCAGCAGTTTTAGCCCAGACCGCCGGCTAGCGGGAGGGCCCTACGAGCAGTACTTC.

The V and J genes are TRBV5-6 and TRBJ1-3, with unresolved D. Germline loops: CDR1 SGHDT, CDR2 YYEEEE. With 5 bases removed from V and 0 bases from J, the gap between germline ends came to 9 bases. CDR3 length: 14 residues. The CDR3 protein is CASRQRSSGNTIYF. The CDR3 DNA is TGTGCCAGCAGGCAGAGGAGCTCTGGAAACACCATATATTTT.

The V gene is TRBV4-3, the J gene TRBJ2-2, with 8 bases matching TRBD2. CDR3 length equals 17 residues. J lost 3 bases, V lost 2 bases, and 8 bases had no gene match. The germline CDR1 and CDR2 sequences are LGHNA and YSLEER. CDR3 loop: CASSQMDGGAYTGELFF. CDR3 DNA: TGCGCCAGCAGCCAAATGGACGGGGGGGCATACACCGGGGAGCTGTTTTTT.

The chain has TRBV5-1 and TRBJ1-4; D gene ambiguous. The length of the CDR3 is 14 residues. CDR1 is SGHRS, CDR2 YFSETQ, per germline. V shed 0 bases and J shed 7 bases, with 10 bases lying between them. The CDR3 DNA sequence: TGCGCCAGCAGCTTGGGTGTGTCTTCTGAAAAACTGTTTTTT. The encoded protein is CASSLGVSSEKLFF.

The gene calls are TRBV7-2 and TRBJ2-1; the match to TRBD2 covers 10 bases. The CDR3 has 15 residues. Trimming at V came to 5 bases and at J to 1 base, leaving 2 bases not matched to a gene. Germline V gene data show CDR1 as SGHTA and CDR2 as FQGNSA. CDR3 region: CASSPTSGSYNEQFF. For the CDR3, the DNA is TGTGCCAGCAGCCCGACTAGCGGGTCCTACAATGAGCAGTTCTTC.

The gene calls are TRBV2 and TRBJ1-3; TRBD1 matches 7 bases. V gave up 7 bases and J gave up 3 bases; unmatched junction bases: 9. There are 15 residues in the CDR3. Per germline, CDR1 SNHLY and CDR2 FYNNEI. This chain's CDR3 is CASTNRGGGGNTIYF. CDR3 DNA sequence: TGTGCCAGCACCAACAGGGGAGGCGGTGGAAACACCATATATTTT.

This sequence joins TRBV27 and TRBJ2-7; 10 positions agree with TRBD1. Germline CDR1 reads MNHEY; CDR2 reads SMNVEV (reference sequence). With V trimmed by 4 bases and J by 4 bases, 7 bases remained unmatched. CDR3 length: 15 amino acids. The CDR3 region is CASSSPGTGAYEQYF. The CDR3 DNA reads TGTGCCAGCAGTTCCCCCGGGACAGGGGCTTACGAGCAGTACTTC.

This chain connects TRBV3-1 (or the pseudogene TRBV3-2) to TRBJ1-1, with 7 positions matching TRBD1. Germline CDR1 is LGHDT and CDR2 is YNNKEL (reference sequence). The CDR3 loop spans 15 amino acids. Germline trimming cut 6 bases from V and 5 bases from J; bases unmatched to any gene: 12. CDR3 nucleotide sequence: TGTGCCAGCAGTCGACAGGGAGCACCCCCAACTGAAGCTTTCTTT. It specifies CASSRQGAPPTEAFF.

This clone was observed once. The rearrangement joins TRBV28 to TRBJ2-1, with D uncertain. Trimming took off 6 bases at V and 0 bases at J, with 12 bases between the two ends. Germline loops: CDR1 MDHEN, CDR2 SYDVKM. The CDR3 has 15 residues. The CDR3 coding sequence is TGTGCCAGCAGCCCTCTAGTTCCCTCCTACAATGAGCAGTTCTTC. Translating it yields CASSPLVPSYNEQFF.

The chain recombines TRBV7-2 with TRBJ1-2, with 8 positions matching TRBD1. Germline CDR1 SGHTA, CDR2 FQGNSA. This CDR3 has 14 amino acids. J was trimmed by 3 bases and V by 5 bases; bases with no gene match: 5. The CDR3 sequence is CASSRTGFDYGYTF. CDR3 DNA sequence: TGTGCCAGCAGCCGGACAGGGTTTGACTATGGCTACACCTTC. Drawing the rest from reference TRBV7-2 and TRBJ1-2, the complete variable domain is GAGVSQSPSNKVTEKGKDVELRCDPISGHTALYWYRQSLGQGLEFLIYFQGNSAPDKSGLPSDRFSAERTGGSVSTLTIQRTQQEDSAVYLCASSRTGFDYGYTFGSGTRLTVV.

This chain links TRBV6-1 with TRBJ2-7, with 8 bases matching TRBD2. This CDR3 has 15 amino acids. With 2 bases clipped from V and 0 bases from J, the junction kept 3 bases outside the gene matches. Per germline, CDR1 MNHNS and CDR2 SASEGT. The CDR3 bases are TGTGCCAGCAGTGAATCGAGCGGGAGCTCCTACGAGCAGTACTTC. Encoded protein: CASSESSGSSYEQYF.

V and J are TRBV4-1 and TRBJ1-3; D gene uncertain. This CDR3 has 15 residues. The germline V gene encodes CDR1 MGHRA and CDR2 YSYEKL. V was pared by 0 bases and J by 2 bases, with 8 bases between. In DNA, the CDR3 is TGCGCCAGCAGCCAAGAACAGCCCGCTGGAAACACCATATATTTT. Its protein product is CASSQEQPAGNTIYF.

The CDR3 region has the DNA TGCGCCAGCAGCTCAGCAGGCATCTATGGCTACACCTTC. Translation gives CASSSAGIYGYTF. This chain links TRBV5-1 with TRBJ1-2; no clear D gene. The CDR3 covers 13 residues. The V and J ends lost 3 bases and 4 bases respectively, with 10 bases between them. Germline values: CDR1 SGHRS, CDR2 YFSETQ.

The chain combines TRBV4-3 with TRBJ2-2; D may be TRBD2 (6 bases). Germline V gene sequence: CDR1 LGHNA, CDR2 YSLEER. The CDR3 spans 14 residues. The V and J ends lost 8 bases and 1 base respectively, with 11 bases between them. The CDR3 bases are TGCGCCAGCCGGGCGACTAGGAACACCGGGGAGCTGTTTTTT. As protein: CASRATRNTGELFF.

This clone was seen more than once but under ten times. J is TRBJ2-5 and V is TRBV28; unclear D gene. In germline, CDR1 is MDHEN, CDR2 SYDVKM. This CDR3 contains 14 residues. V dropped 3 bases and J dropped 2 bases, with 10 bases sitting between them. The CDR3 is CASSFGGRQETQYF. The DNA for the CDR3 is TGTGCCAGCAGTTTTGGTGGCAGGCAAGAGACCCAGTACTTC.

V usage is TRBV5-1 and J usage is TRBJ2-2, with 11 bases fitting TRBD1. Unmatched junction bases numbered 5, after V lost 10 bases and J lost 6 bases. This CDR3 contains 13 residues. The germline gives CDR1 SGHRS, CDR2 YFSETQ. CDR3 in amino acids: CASGQGASGELFF. CDR3 nucleotides: TGCGCCTCCGGACAGGGGGCCTCCGGGGAGCTGTTTTTT.

This rearrangement joins TRBV3-1 (or the pseudogene TRBV3-2) to TRBJ2-1, with TRBD2 matching 13 bases. The trim removed 4 bases at V and 7 bases at J, leaving 7 bases unmatched. The CDR3 loop spans 16 amino acids. CDR1 and CDR2 from the germline V gene are LGHDT and YNNKEL (reference sequence). The CDR3 is CASSLNGLAGENEQFF. The CDR3 bases are TGTGCCAGCAGCCTCAACGGACTAGCGGGAGAAAATGAGCAGTTCTTC.

The chain recombines TRBV28 with TRBJ1-6; TRBD1 might be the D (5 bases). Trimming removed 6 bases at V and 9 bases at J, with 15 bases between. CDR1 and CDR2 (germline): MDHEN, SYDVKM. The CDR3 covers 14 residues. CDR3 loop: CASRTGTIRSPLHF. The CDR3 nucleotides are TGTGCCAGCAGGACGGGGACTATACGTTCACCCCTCCACTTT.

The count of this clone is one. The chain uses TRBV7-2 and TRBJ1-1, with a tentative D call TRBD1 (5 bases). Trimming pared 0 bases from V and 7 bases from J, leaving 12 bases between. Germline V gene lookup returns CDR1 SGHTA and CDR2 FQGNSA. The CDR3 spans 14 residues. This CDR3 is CASSLARGGNEAFF. CDR3 DNA sequence: TGTGCCAGCAGCTTAGCGCGGGGGGGGAATGAAGCTTTCTTT.